The rows below give T cell receptor beta chains drawn from one sample of a study of T cell responses to AZD1222 COVID-19 vaccine. TCRdb's copy holds only in-frame clones and misses some; the assay was immunoSEQ multiplex PCR. The profile shows 140,000 or so clones, roughly nine tenths of them singletons. Material: peripheral blood, obtained on day 0 of AZD1222 vaccination. Source of these receptors: an adult in good health. The CDR3 runs from the conserved cysteine through the conserved F or W. The order of the fields is V gene, J gene, clone size, CDR3 length, D gene, CDR3 protein, CDR3 DNA. The D gene is left open where the match is weak. Expanded clones get a size class; other rows say once, few or many, or leave the size out.

TRBV7-8	TRBJ2-5	-	16	TRBD2	CASSGRTSGPQETQYF	TGTGCCAGCAGCGGTAGGACTAGCGGACCACAAGAGACCCAGTACTTC
TRBV30	TRBJ1-1	once	16	TRBD1	CARPLYSGQMNTEAFF	TGTGCCCGACCCCTCTACTCGGGACAGATGAACACTGAAGCTTTCTTT
TRBV28	TRBJ2-7	-	12	-	CASSHTSYEQYF	TGTGCCAGCAGCCACACCTCCTACGAGCAGTACTTC
TRBV29-1	TRBJ1-1	-	11	TRBD1	CSGSGGSEAFF	TGCAGCGGATCAGGGGGTTCTGAAGCTTTCTTT
TRBV2	TRBJ1-4	-	11	-	CASSDDEKLFF	TGTGCCAGCAGTGATGATGAAAAACTGTTTTTT
TRBV30	TRBJ1-2	-	13	-	CAWKAGEHYGYTF	TGTGCCTGGAAGGCGGGGGAACATTATGGCTACACCTTC
TRBV14	TRBJ1-1	-	14	TRBD1	CASSEQGAWTEAFF	TGTGCCAGCAGCGAACAGGGGGCGTGGACTGAAGCTTTCTTT
TRBV10-1	TRBJ1-6	-	17	-	CASITRTRNLYNSPLHF	TGCGCCAGCATTACCCGGACACGAAACCTTTATAATTCACCCCTCCACTTT
TRBV5-5	TRBJ2-5	-	14	-	CASSFPAVLETQYF	TGTGCCAGCAGCTTCCCGGCGGTCTTAGAGACCCAGTACTTC
TRBV18	TRBJ1-6	-	16	-	CASSPWAGGANSPLHF	TGTGCCAGCTCACCATGGGCGGGGGGCGCGAATTCACCCCTCCACTTT
TRBV9	TRBJ2-7	-	14	-	CASSEQGPGYEQYF	TGTGCCAGCAGCGAGCAGGGGCCCGGATACGAGCAGTACTTC
TRBV6-5	TRBJ1-6	-	15	-	CASSYSEGSSSPLHF	TGTGCCAGCAGTTACTCGGAGGGATCAAGTTCACCCCTCCACTTT
TRBV5-5	TRBJ2-1	-	14	TRBD1	CASSPTGEDNEQFF	TGTGCCAGCAGCCCGACAGGGGAGGACAATGAGCAGTTCTTC
TRBV3-1/TRBV3-2	TRBJ2-7	-	14	-	CASSPRGISYEQYF	TGTGCCAGCAGCCCTCGGGGGATCTCCTACGAGCAGTACTTC
TRBV2	TRBJ2-7	-	13	-	CASREQGLFEQYF	TGTGCCAGCAGGGAACAGGGTCTGTTTGAGCAGTACTTC
TRBV6-6	TRBJ2-1	-	16	-	CASSYIGGAVGNEQFF	TGTGCCAGCAGTTACATTGGAGGGGCTGTGGGAAATGAGCAGTTCTTC
TRBV6-5	TRBJ1-1	-	14	-	CASRATGENTEAFF	TGTGCCAGCAGGGCGACAGGAGAGAACACTGAAGCTTTCTTT
TRBV4-3	TRBJ2-7	-	12	-	CASNGGIHEQYF	TGCGCCAGCAATGGGGGGATCCACGAGCAGTACTTC
TRBV9	TRBJ2-7	-	16	TRBD1	CASSDRLGQGLYEQYF	TGTGCCAGCAGCGACAGGTTGGGACAGGGCTTGTACGAGCAGTACTTC
TRBV2	TRBJ2-7	-	11	-	CASSFTYEQYF	TGTGCCAGCAGTTTCACCTACGAGCAGTACTTC
TRBV27	TRBJ1-2	-	14	TRBD1	CASSLQGANYGYTF	TGTGCCAGCAGTTTACAGGGGGCTAACTATGGCTACACCTTC
TRBV4-3	TRBJ2-1	-	13	-	CASSQERRQVPFF	TGCGCCAGCAGCCAAGAACGCCGACAGGTTCCGTTCTTC
TRBV15	TRBJ2-5	-	20	TRBD2	CATSKVQGLAGGPLQETQYF	TGTGCCACCAGCAAAGTCCAGGGACTAGCGGGGGGACCTCTCCAAGAGACCCAGTACTTC
TRBV30	TRBJ2-1	-	15	TRBD1	CAWRGAGGGYNEQFF	TGTGCCTGGAGAGGGGCAGGGGGCGGCTACAATGAGCAGTTCTTC
TRBV20-1	TRBJ1-4	-	13	TRBD1	CSASGTGHEKLFF	TGCAGTGCTAGTGGGACAGGGCATGAAAAACTGTTTTTT
TRBV30	TRBJ1-1	-	13	-	CAWSVLGNTEAFF	TGTGCCTGGAGTGTCTTAGGGAACACTGAAGCTTTCTTT
TRBV27	TRBJ1-2	-	12	TRBD1	CASGQGARGYTF	TGTGCCAGCGGCCAGGGGGCGCGGGGCTACACCTTC
TRBV7-9	TRBJ1-2	-	16	TRBD1	CASSPVRTGGNYGYTF	TGTGCCAGCAGCCCAGTTAGGACAGGGGGCAACTATGGCTACACCTTC
TRBV6-2/TRBV6-3	TRBJ2-4	-	15	TRBD1	CASSRLGDRVNIQYF	TGTGCCAGCAGTCGATTGGGGGACAGGGTCAACATTCAGTACTTC
TRBV7-9	TRBJ1-2	few	14	TRBD1	CASSLLGQGYGYTF	TGTGCCAGCAGCCTCTTAGGACAGGGATATGGCTACACCTTC
TRBV11-2	TRBJ2-3	-	16	TRBD2	CASSLGSGRLTDTQYF	TGTGCCAGCAGCTTAGGTAGCGGGAGACTCACAGATACGCAGTATTTT
TRBV10-3	TRBJ2-7	-	14	TRBD1	CAIRTTGGGYEQYF	TGTGCCATCAGAACCACAGGGGGCGGGTACGAGCAGTACTTC
TRBV4-2	TRBJ1-6	-	14	-	CASSQGGGNSPLHF	TGTGCCAGCAGCCAAGGGGGAGGGAATTCACCCCTCCACTTT
TRBV7-9	TRBJ2-3	few	11	-	CASSLEDTQYF	TGTGCCAGCAGCTTAGAGGATACGCAGTATTTT
TRBV7-2	TRBJ1-3	once	15	-	CASSLAGLSGNTIYF	TGTGCCAGCAGCTTAGCGGGTCTCTCTGGAAACACCATATATTTT
TRBV7-8	TRBJ2-7	-	15	TRBD1	CASSLMTGASYEQYF	TGTGCCAGCAGCCTAATGACAGGGGCCTCCTACGAGCAGTACTTC
TRBV9	TRBJ1-6	-	15	TRBD1	CASSVDPGGNSPLHF	TGTGCCAGCAGCGTAGACCCAGGGGGCAATTCACCCCTCCACTTT
TRBV7-2	TRBJ2-6	-	17	-	CASSLVSGSSGANVLTF	TGTGCCAGCAGCTTAGTTTCCGGTAGCTCTGGGGCCAACGTCCTGACTTTC
TRBV29-1	TRBJ1-5	-	12	-	CSEVVSNQPQHF	TGCAGCGAGGTGGTTAGCAATCAGCCCCAGCATTTT
TRBV7-9	TRBJ1-1	-	14	-	CASSSPRVRGEAFF	TGTGCCAGCAGCTCCCCCCGGGTCCGGGGTGAAGCTTTCTTT
TRBV7-2	TRBJ1-2	-	13	-	CASSLEFGGGYTF	TGTGCCAGCAGCTTAGAGTTTGGGGGTGGCTACACCTTC
TRBV4-2	TRBJ2-7	once	19	-	CASSQDPGRQNLFSYEQYF	TGTGCCAGCAGCCAAGACCCGGGACGCCAAAACCTTTTCTCCTACGAGCAGTACTTC
TRBV4-3	TRBJ2-6	once	14	-	CASSPPNGANVLTF	TGCGCCAGCAGCCCCCCGAACGGGGCCAACGTCCTGACTTTC
TRBV4-3	TRBJ1-4	-	15	-	CASSFRGGTNEKLFF	TGCGCCAGCAGCTTCCGAGGGGGAACTAATGAAAAACTGTTTTTT
TRBV18	TRBJ2-5	-	14	-	CASSPGTAGETQYF	TGTGCCAGCTCACCAGGGACTGCCGGTGAGACCCAGTACTTC
TRBV19	TRBJ2-7	-	15	TRBD2	CASSISSGTAYEQYF	TGTGCCAGTAGTATATCTAGCGGGACGGCCTACGAGCAGTACTTC
TRBV18	TRBJ1-2	few	12	-	CASAQPNYGYTF	TGTGCCAGCGCCCAGCCTAACTATGGCTACACCTTC